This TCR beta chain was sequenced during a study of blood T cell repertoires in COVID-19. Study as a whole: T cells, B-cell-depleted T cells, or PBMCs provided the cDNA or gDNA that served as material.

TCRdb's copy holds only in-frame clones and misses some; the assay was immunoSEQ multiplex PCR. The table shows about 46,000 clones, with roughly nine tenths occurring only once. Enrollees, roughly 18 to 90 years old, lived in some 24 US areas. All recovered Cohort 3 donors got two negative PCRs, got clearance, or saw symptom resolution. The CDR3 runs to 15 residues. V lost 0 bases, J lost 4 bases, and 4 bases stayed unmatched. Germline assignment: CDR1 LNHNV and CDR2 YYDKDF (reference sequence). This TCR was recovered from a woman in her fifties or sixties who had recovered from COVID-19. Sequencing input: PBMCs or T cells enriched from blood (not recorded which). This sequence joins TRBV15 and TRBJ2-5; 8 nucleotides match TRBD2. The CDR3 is CATSREGGRPETQYF. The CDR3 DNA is TGTGCCACCAGCAGAGAAGGCGGGAGGCCAGAGACCCAGTACTTC.